What follows are 32 T cell receptor beta chains derived from one specimen sequenced in a study of CD8 T cells in Susac syndrome. It was with random hexamers that about 0.45 to 1 ug RNA was reverse transcribed. Each CDR3 protein is one row after TCRdb ran MiXCR on the immunoSEQ multiplex PCR reads. This sample has some 140,000 distinct CDR3 sequences, with 95% found just once. The sequencing sample was made of CD8+ T cells from PBMCs. These receptors were collected from a human donor with Susac syndrome.

The V call is TRBV20-1, the J call TRBJ2-7; D is uncertain. The germline V and J ends were trimmed by 0 bases and 3 bases, with 15 bases remaining between them. There are 15 residues in the CDR3. The germline gives CDR1 DFQATT, CDR2 SNEGSKA (reference sequence). CDR3 region: CSARDLAMGGYEQYF. CDR3 sequence (DNA): TGCAGTGCTAGAGATTTGGCGATGGGCGGCTACGAGCAGTACTTC.

The chain couples TRBV9 to TRBJ2-5; 7 bases agree with TRBD1. Germline CDR1 is SGDLS and CDR2 is YYNGEE. The CDR3 totals 15 residues. V lost 3 bases, J lost 1 base, and 6 bases stayed unmatched. This chain's CDR3 is CASSAQGSPQETQYF. Here the CDR3 DNA reads TGTGCCAGCAGCGCACAGGGGAGCCCCCAAGAGACCCAGTACTTC.

This sequence joins TRBV20-1 and TRBJ2-7, with D possibly matching TRBD1 (5 bases). Looked up from germline, CDR1 is DFQATT and CDR2 is SNEGSKA (reference sequence). This CDR3 spans 12 amino acids. The V end lost 6 bases, the J end lost 0 bases, and 9 bases lay between the germline ends. CDR3: CSARQSSYEQYF. CDR3 nucleotides: TGCAGTGCGCGACAGTCCTCCTACGAGCAGTACTTC.

This clonotype was observed a single time. The chain uses TRBV20-1 and TRBJ2-3; 7 bases are shared with TRBD2. Germline V CDR1 and CDR2: DFQATT, SNEGSKA (reference sequence). With 3 bases clipped from V and 2 bases from J, the junction kept 11 bases outside the gene matches. The CDR3 totals 16 residues. The CDR3 sequence: CSASFLRGRDTDTQYF. DNA of the CDR3: TGCAGTGCTAGTTTCTTACGCGGGAGAGACACAGATACGCAGTATTTT.

This chain connects TRBV7-9 to TRBJ2-2, with 13 bases fitting TRBD2. After removal of 4 bases from V and 3 bases from J, the junction contained 5 bases not matched to a gene. In germline, CDR1 is SEHNR, CDR2 FQNEAQ (reference sequence). The CDR3 is made up of 17 amino acids. The CDR3 DNA reads as TGTGCCAGCAGCTACGCCACTAGCGGGAGGGACACCGGGGAGCTGTTTTTT. It codes for CASSYATSGRDTGELFF.

The gene calls are TRBV7-9 and TRBJ1-1; 9 bases are shared with TRBD1. From germline, CDR1 is SEHNR and CDR2 FQNEAQ (reference sequence). The CDR3 sequence is 17 residues long. The V gene end was trimmed by 5 bases and the J gene end by 0 bases; junction bases not matched to a gene: 10. The CDR3 here is CASSKGRTGGLNTEAFF. The CDR3 nucleotides are TGTGCCAGCAGCAAAGGTCGTACAGGGGGCCTGAACACTGAAGCTTTCTTT.

This chain uses TRBV9 with TRBJ2-1, with 7 bases identical to TRBD2. Germline V gene data show CDR1 as SGDLS and CDR2 as YYNGEE. The CDR3 is 17 residues long. Trimming removed 4 bases from V and 7 bases from J; junction bases left unmatched: 17. In DNA form, the CDR3 reads TGTGCCAGCAGCCCGCTCTCAACGCCCGGGCGGGGGAATGAGCAGTTCTTC. Its translation is CASSPLSTPGRGNEQFF.

This rearrangement joins TRBV2 to TRBJ1-1; D gene uncertain. The V end was cut by 6 bases, the J end by 1 base, with 9 bases between. The CDR3 loop spans 13 amino acids. Germline CDR1 SNHLY, CDR2 FYNNEI. CDR3 coding DNA: TGTGCCAGCAGATCTACAGCGAACACTGAAGCTTTCTTT. It encodes CASRSTANTEAFF.

This clonotype was detected only once. The chain recombines TRBV6-5 with TRBJ2-7; the D gene is possibly TRBD2 (6 bases). The CDR3 length is 15 residues. Germline values: CDR1 MNHEY, CDR2 SVGAGI. Trimming took 1 base from V and 1 from J, leaving 11 bases between them. The CDR3 region has the DNA TGTGCCAGCAGTTACTTCCGGGAGCGGTCCTACGAGCAGTACTTC. As protein: CASSYFRERSYEQYF.

V usage is TRBV9 and J usage is TRBJ2-7, with D uncertain. Germline V CDR1 and CDR2: SGDLS, YYNGEE. There are 14 residues in the CDR3. Trimming cost V 0 bases and J 0 bases, with 7 bases left between them. CDR3 amino acids: CASSVEGYSYEQYF. For the CDR3, the DNA is TGTGCCAGCAGCGTAGAAGGGTACTCCTACGAGCAGTACTTC.

The chain carries TRBV2 and TRBJ2-3; 11 positions agree with TRBD2. Per germline, CDR1 SNHLY and CDR2 FYNNEI. V trimming: 8 bases; J trimming: 0 bases; junction bases outside the gene matches: 4. CDR3 length: 15 residues. The CDR3 bases are TGTGCCAGCTCGGGACTAGCGGCTAGCACAGATACGCAGTATTTT. This encodes CASSGLAASTDTQYF.

The chain uses TRBV11-2 and TRBJ2-5; unclear D gene. Germline V gene data show CDR1 as SGHAT and CDR2 as FQNNGV. The CDR3 runs to 15 residues. Trimming shortened V by 0 bases and J by 4 bases, and 12 bases separated the two germline ends. Here the CDR3 DNA reads TGTGCCAGCAGCTTAGAAGACCGCTGGGGAGAGACCCAGTACTTC. It translates to CASSLEDRWGETQYF.

V gene TRBV9 combines with J gene TRBJ2-7; the D gene could be TRBD1 or TRBD2 (6 bases each). The CDR3 consists of 15 residues. Trimming took off 0 bases at V and 4 bases at J, with 14 bases between the two ends. Germline loops: CDR1 SGDLS, CDR2 YYNGEE. CDR3 sequence (DNA): TGTGCCAGCAGCGTAGAGGGCGAAGGGGGGTACGAGCAGTACTTC. Amino acids: CASSVEGEGGYEQYF.

V gene TRBV20-1 combines with J gene TRBJ2-5, with TRBD2 matching 13 bases. Germline lookup yields CDR1 DFQATT and CDR2 SNEGSKA (reference sequence). The CDR3 has 16 residues. Germline trimming cut 4 bases from V and 5 bases from J; bases unmatched to any gene: 10. The CDR3 is CSAKDWGLAGTETQYF. CDR3 nucleotide sequence: TGCAGTGCTAAGGACTGGGGACTAGCGGGAACGGAGACCCAGTACTTC.

The gene calls are TRBV24-1 and TRBJ2-4; D call uncertain. The CDR3 contains 15 residues. Germline V gene data show CDR1 as KGHDR and CDR2 as SFDVKD. V dropped 0 bases and J dropped 2 bases, with 7 bases sitting between them. The CDR3 sequence is CATSDLGVSKNIQYF. Written as DNA, the CDR3 is TGTGCCACCAGTGATTTGGGGGTATCCAAAAACATTCAGTACTTC.

V is TRBV3-1 and J is TRBJ2-7, with 8 bases matching TRBD2. The trim removed 1 base at V and 2 bases at J, leaving 4 bases unmatched. Per the germline V gene, CDR1 is LGHDT and CDR2 is YNNKEL (reference sequence). The CDR3 consists of 15 residues. DNA of the CDR3: TGTGCCAGCAGCCAAGGACTAGCGCTTACCTACGAGCAGTACTTC. Protein product: CASSQGLALTYEQYF.

This sequence joins TRBV7-6 and TRBJ2-7, with TRBD2 as a possible D gene (5 bases). The V end lost 8 bases, the J end lost 3 bases, and 11 bases lay between the germline ends. Germline loops: CDR1 SGHVS, CDR2 FNYEAQ. This CDR3 contains 12 residues. CDR3 in DNA: TGTGCCAGCTCCGGACGGGACTACGAGCAGTACTTC. Amino acids: CASSGRDYEQYF.

The rearrangement uses TRBV2 and TRBJ2-5, with 14 bases that match TRBD2. This CDR3 has 17 amino acids. Trimming at V came to 4 bases and at J to 1 base, leaving 5 bases not matched to a gene. Germline CDR1 is SNHLY and CDR2 is FYNNEI. The CDR3 region is CASSGTSGRKGQETQYF. CDR3 coding DNA: TGTGCCAGCAGTGGGACTAGCGGGAGGAAAGGCCAAGAGACCCAGTACTTC.

The chain has TRBV5-1 and TRBJ2-1; 9 positions match TRBD2. Looked up from germline, CDR1 is SGHRS and CDR2 is YFSETQ. The junction had 10 bases not matched to a gene; V was cut back by 4 bases and J by 5 bases. There are 16 residues in the CDR3. The CDR3 sequence is CASSDRSGRNHNEQFF. The CDR3 DNA follows: TGCGCCAGCAGCGATCGGAGCGGGAGGAACCACAATGAGCAGTTCTTC. The full variable domain, completed using reference TRBV5-1 and TRBJ2-1, is KAGVTQTPRYLIKTRGQQVTLSCSPISGHRSVSWYQQTPGQGLQFLFEYFSETQRNKGNFPGRFSGRQFSNSRSEMNVSTLELGDSALYLCASSDRSGRNHNEQFFGPGTRLTVL.

The CDR3 DNA reads as TGTGCCAGCAGTCCGACAGTCACAGGGTCCGGCGGCTACACCTTC. The encoded protein is CASSPTVTGSGGYTF. V is TRBV12-3 or TRBV12-4 and J is TRBJ1-2; D perhaps matches TRBD1 (6 bases). Trimming pared 5 bases from V and 8 bases from J, leaving 21 bases between. This CDR3 spans 15 amino acids.

This rearrangement joins TRBV9 to TRBJ1-1, with D perhaps TRBD1 (5 bases). Germline CDR1 is SGDLS and CDR2 is YYNGEE. V lost 0 bases and J lost 7, with 13 bases in between. The CDR3 has 14 residues. The CDR3 bases are TGTGCCAGCAGCGTAGCCCCAGGGTCGGATGAAGCTTTCTTT. Amino acids: CASSVAPGSDEAFF.

This clonotype was counted once. CDR3 nucleotides: TGTGCCAGCAGCCAAGATCTGGGTTTAGGCTACACCTTC. Translating it yields CASSQDLGLGYTF. The chain is built from TRBV14 and TRBJ1-2; the D is unclear. Looked up from germline, CDR1 is SGHDN and CDR2 is FVKESK. CDR3 length: 13 residues. Trimming took off 0 bases at V and 8 bases at J, with 10 bases between the two ends.

Here the CDR3 DNA reads TGCAGTGCCTCGAGCTCGAACCCTTACGAGCAGTACTTC. This translates into CSASSSNPYEQYF. This chain links TRBV20-1 with TRBJ2-7; D call uncertain. This CDR3 is 13 amino acids long. The V gene lost 6 bases and the J gene lost 4 bases, with 16 bases spanning the gap. Germline CDR1 is DFQATT and CDR2 is SNEGSKA (reference sequence).

The genes are TRBV7-8 and TRBJ1-2, with TRBD1 matching over 8 bases. CDR3 length equals 14 residues. CDR1 and CDR2 (germline): SGHVS, FQNEAQ. J lost 13 bases, V lost 5 bases, and 15 bases had no gene match. CDR3 in amino acids: CASSDTGTGYLFTF. CDR3 sequence (DNA): TGTGCCAGCAGCGATACCGGGACAGGATATCTCTTCACCTTC.

The chain carries TRBV5-4 and TRBJ2-7; D is uncertain. V was shortened by 4 bases and J by 6 bases, with 23 bases between the two germline ends. CDR1 and CDR2 (germline): SGHNT, YYREEE (reference sequence). The CDR3 spans 16 residues. DNA of the CDR3: TGTGCCAGCAGCCTGGCCTCGGCCGCCCCATACCTCGAGCAGTACTTC. Its protein is CASSLASAAPYLEQYF.

The gene calls are TRBV27 and TRBJ2-5, with a tentative D call TRBD2 (7 bases). Trimming pared 6 bases from V and 1 base from J, leaving 12 bases between. Germline V gene sequence: CDR1 MNHEY, CDR2 SMNVEV (reference sequence). The CDR3 covers 14 residues. This chain's CDR3 is CASRTGGGQETQYF. The CDR3 bases are TGTGCCAGCAGGACAGGCGGGGGCCAAGAGACCCAGTACTTC.

This rearrangement joins TRBV11-1 to TRBJ2-7; D is unclear. Germline V lookup: CDR1 SGHAT, CDR2 FQDESV (reference sequence). The V end was cut by 3 bases, the J end by 3 bases, with 9 bases between. The CDR3 is 13 amino acids. In nucleotides, the CDR3 is TGTGCCAGCAGCTTTCCCACTCTCTACGAGCAGTACTTC. It encodes CASSFPTLYEQYF.

A single count supports this clonotype. The rearrangement uses TRBV6-5 and TRBJ2-7, with no clear D. V lost 2 bases, J lost 6 bases, and 11 bases lay in between. This CDR3 is built from 13 residues. The germline V gene encodes CDR1 MNHEY and CDR2 SVGAGI. This CDR3 is CASSYGPQAEQYF. CDR3 bases: TGTGCCAGCAGTTACGGGCCGCAGGCCGAGCAGTACTTC.

V and J are TRBV9 and TRBJ2-6, with 8 nucleotides matching TRBD2. Unmatched junction bases numbered 10, after V lost 0 bases and J lost 5 bases. CDR3 size: 18 residues. Germline CDR1 SGDLS, CDR2 YYNGEE. The DNA of the CDR3 is TGTGCCAGCAGCGTAGACCCCACCGGGGGGGATAGGGCCAACGTCCTGACTTTC. This encodes CASSVDPTGGDRANVLTF.

CDR3 amino acids: CASSPVSGKYQETQYF. The CDR3, as DNA: TGTGCCAGCAGCCCCGTTAGCGGGAAGTACCAAGAGACCCAGTACTTC. The V call is TRBV3-1, the J call TRBJ2-5; 8 bases match TRBD2. CDR3 length equals 16 residues. V shed 4 bases and J 0 bases; nucleotides not matched to a gene: 7. CDR1 and CDR2 from the germline V gene are LGHDT and YNNKEL (reference sequence).

This sequence joins TRBV9 and TRBJ2-1; 9 nucleotides line up with TRBD2. CDR3 length: 16 amino acids. Trimming at V came to 5 bases and at J to 6 bases, leaving 12 bases not matched to a gene. CDR1 and CDR2 (germline): SGDLS, YYNGEE. The DNA for the CDR3 is TGTGCCAGCAGTGCCCTTGCGGGAGGGCCCATCAATGAGCAGTTCTTC. This gives the protein CASSALAGGPINEQFF.

The chain uses TRBV12-3 or TRBV12-4 and TRBJ2-3; a weak D match, TRBD1 (5 bases). There are 15 residues in the CDR3. Trimming removed 5 bases at V and 4 bases at J, with 16 bases between. The CDR3, as DNA: TGTGCCAGCAGTCCCAGGGCCCTAGGCTCAGATACGCAGTATTTT. It specifies CASSPRALGSDTQYF.